This TCR beta chain appears in the sequencing data of a study of cytomegalovirus exposure and HLA in healthy donors. Regarding the study as a whole: CMV antigen specificity of three CMV-associated chains was confirmed in vitro. The investigators catalogued 150 or so TCR beta chains as cytomegalovirus-associated.

The CDR3 is 15 amino acids. CDR1 SNHLY and CDR2 FYNNEI come from the germline V gene. With 6 bases clipped from V and 7 bases from J, the junction kept 9 bases outside the gene matches. Assay: immunoSEQ multiplex PCR; the TCRdb copy retains only in-frame clones and omits some. Among roughly 120,000 clones listed, roughly 86% were seen once. Remarks on this clone: Its antigen remains unidentified.

The chain recombines TRBV2 with TRBJ2-1; 10 bases agree with TRBD1. Sequencing was performed on PBMCs. This receptor was taken from a man aged 25 to 40 in good health and CMV-seronegative. In DNA form, the CDR3 reads TGTGCCAGCAGCATCGACAGGGGGCAATATAATGAGCAGTTCTTC. Amino acid sequence: CASSIDRGQYNEQFF.